The entry below gives a single T cell receptor beta chain sequence along with its context. This clonotype was counted a few times. Its antigen remains undetermined. Base quality data are lacking; no much larger clone is found one base away. The CDR3, from cysteine to phenylalanine, totals 14 residues. Solely the CDR3 DNA is kept, with 42 bases framed from the first base. Trimming removed 6 bases from V and 7 bases from J, leaving 16 bases between the germline ends. This record belongs to a study of molecular identifiers for immune sequencing clone quantification (dated by TCRdb to between 2018 and 2020). Regarding the research as a whole: For a replicate experiment, RNA from roughly 20,000 or 100,000 naive CD8 T cells was divided into five aliquots, and four of the five aliquots were sequenced. This methods study used CD8 T cells to benchmark TCR RNA copy counting and molecular-identifier clustering-based TCR repertoire sequencing (MIDCIRS). The full study reports these points: When barcode sub-clustering was not used, chimeric consensus sequences inflated TCR diversity, with chimeras reaching as high as 47%. Spiked-in Jurkat TCR RNA equivalent to a single cell was reported to be detectable even among 980,000 or so naive CD8 T cells. In CMV-specific effector cells, clones with more than 20 RNA copies contained over 97% of molecules, whereas in naive cells such clones contained under 1% of molecules. Naive libraries contained spiked-in Jurkat TCR RNA (more than 9 copies' worth), which is not part of the donor repertoire. Highly expanded clone sizes could be underestimated because identical TCR molecules may share a barcode. About 3.1 recovered TCR RNA copies per cell were obtained by modeling, versus about ten by digital PCR, implying a capture efficiency of 25% to 35%.

Naive CD8 T cell libraries were made from about 20,000 to 1,000,000 sorted cells using 10%, 30% or 50% of purified RNA. On a BD FACSAria II, naive CD8 T cells were FACS-sorted as CD8+CD4-CCR7+CD45RA+ and collected into RLT Plus buffer. Detection sensitivity was tested by spiking Jurkat RNA equal to roughly 9 TCR copies' worth into samples containing roughly 19,000-1,000,000 naive CD8 T cells. Enrichment of CD8 T cells was performed with RosetteSep CD8+ T Cell Enrichment Cocktail and Ficoll-Paque, after which ACK red cell lysis was carried out. Libraries were made using PCR. TCRdb shows the sequencer as Illumina HiSeq 4000. Preparation of bulk TCR libraries followed a previously described approach, with the TCR primers listed in Table S5. Purification of total RNA was performed with the Qiagen AllPrep DNA/RNA kit. Before analysis, reads from multiple sequencing runs of one library were combined. Turning to the authors' computational methods: Reads were retained only if an exact TCR constant sequence was present, and the retained reads were trimmed to 150 nt and grouped according to their 12-nt molecular barcodes. Reads in each barcode group were sub-clustered using a 15% Levenshtein threshold, and a quality-weighted consensus sequence was built for each RNA molecule. Non-functional sequences were discarded, and so were lower-count sequences lying one edit away from another sequence. On the basis of fitting two negative binomial distributions, barcode sub-clusters with fewer than 20% of the maximum read count were discarded. TCRdb handled the public reads itself, with Q25 trimming in fastp and clone calling in MiXCR, and kept productive beta chains. Identical CDR3 protein sequences are pooled into one entry, listed with their most common genes and DNA. The V and J calls were determined by TCRdb, not by the authors. The sample yields 490,000 or so distinct CDR3 sequences; about 21% were counted once. About 0.8% of the sample is taken by the ten largest.

This chain joins TRBV12-3 or TRBV12-4 to TRBJ2-1; the best D guess is TRBD2, with 6 bases matching. The specimen sequenced was naive CD8+ T cells from blood, with Jurkat cell RNA spiked in. Reading the label with the study, this specimen's cell subset or site is: FACS-sorted CD8+CD4-CCR7+CD45RA+ naive T cells. This TCR derives from a human donor in good health. Some libraries in this study had Jurkat cell RNA spiked in. The nucleotide sequence reads TGTGCCAGCAGGTCTCGGGGGAGTAAGAATGAGCAGTTCTTC. It specifies CASRSRGSKNEQFF.